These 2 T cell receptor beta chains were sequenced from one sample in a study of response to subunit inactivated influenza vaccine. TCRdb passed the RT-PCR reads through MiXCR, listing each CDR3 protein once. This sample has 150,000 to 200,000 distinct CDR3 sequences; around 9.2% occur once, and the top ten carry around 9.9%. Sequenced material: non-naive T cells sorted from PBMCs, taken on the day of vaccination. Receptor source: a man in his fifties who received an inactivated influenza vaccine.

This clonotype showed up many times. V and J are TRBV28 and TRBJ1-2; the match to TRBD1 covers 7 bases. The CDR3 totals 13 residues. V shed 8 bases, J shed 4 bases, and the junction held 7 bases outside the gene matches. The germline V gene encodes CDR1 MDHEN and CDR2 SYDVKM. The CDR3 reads CASLTGPSYGYTF. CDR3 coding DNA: TGTGCCAGCTTGACAGGGCCTAGCTATGGCTACACCTTC.

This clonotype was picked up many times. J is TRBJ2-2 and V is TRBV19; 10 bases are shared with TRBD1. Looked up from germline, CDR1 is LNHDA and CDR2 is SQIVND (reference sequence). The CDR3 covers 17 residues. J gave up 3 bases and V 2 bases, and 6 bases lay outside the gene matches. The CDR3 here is CASSILGQGKDTGELFF. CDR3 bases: TGTGCCAGTAGTATATTGGGACAGGGGAAGGACACCGGGGAGCTGTTTTTT.